This T cell receptor beta chain was profiled in a study of blood T cells in healthy people across ages. The V gene end was trimmed by 1 base and the J gene end by 12 bases; junction bases not matched to a gene: 5. Germline lookup yields CDR1 SGHTA and CDR2 FQGNSA. The CDR3 is made up of 13 amino acids. Individuals who donated were healthy Caucasians from Russia aged about 6 to 100. A second PCR of roughly 7 to 11 cycles used a sample-barcoded 5' primer and a J-beta primer mix. TCRdb reprocessed the 5' RACE reads with MiXCR, giving one entry per CDR3 protein. The table lists approximately 960,000 distinct CDR3 sequences, almost 30% of them singletons. This sample also appeared in a second study, on T cells of mothers and their children. This second study notes: In this cohort, donors were a few healthy Caucasian mothers plus their six children.

The sample comprised blood. The source of this sequence is a middle-aged woman in good health. V usage is TRBV7-2 and J usage is TRBJ2-1, with 8 bases fitting TRBD2. CDR3 DNA: TGTGCCAGCAGCTTAGGAGGGAGCGGGGGGCAGTTCTTC. Translated, it gives CASSLGGSGGQFF.